The sequence of this T cell receptor beta chain was determined in a study of T cell changes during pregnancy in multiple sclerosis. Trimming at V came to 4 bases and at J to 2 bases, leaving 6 bases not matched to a gene. CDR3 length equals 15 residues. CDR1 MDHEN and CDR2 SYDVKM come from the germline V gene. The assay was immunoSEQ multiplex PCR, and TCRdb's table has in-frame clones only and misses some. The data show around 66,000 clones, roughly 90% seen once. J is TRBJ2-7 and V is TRBV28, with 9 bases that match TRBD1. This clonotype originated in a female donor in good health, enrolled as a control in a pregnancy study. This specimen consisted of peripheral blood, obtained in the first trimester of pregnancy. The DNA for the CDR3 is TGTGCCAGCAGTTCTGGGGACAGGGACACCTACGAGCAGTACTTC. Its protein is CASSSGDRDTYEQYF.